The 20 T cell receptor beta chains below all came from one sample that was sequenced in a study of T cells in Graves' hyperthyroidism and ophthalmopathy. Amplification of TCR beta CDR3 regions used RNA as the template. Researchers ran a first-round RT-PCR on the TCR CDR3 using the HTBI primer set. A single record per CDR3 protein comes from TCRdb applying MiXCR to the multiplex PCR reads. Counted here are about 420,000 distinct CDR3 sequences, around a sixth occurring once; the ten biggest clones make up around an eighth. Sample: blood. These receptors originate from a woman under 30 with Graves' hyperthyroidism.

The chain employs TRBV7-9 and TRBJ1-4, with D hard to call. The V end was cut by 5 bases, the J end by 8 bases, with 15 bases between. The CDR3 is made up of 14 amino acids. Germline loops: CDR1 SEHNR, CDR2 FQNEAQ (reference sequence). CDR3 protein: CASSPRLINEKLFF. The CDR3 nucleotides read TGTGCCAGCAGCCCCCGGTTGATTAACGAAAAACTGTTTTTT.

This clonotype was counted at least ten times. The J gene is TRBJ2-7, the V gene TRBV5-8; no reliable D call. CDR3 size: 16 residues. The germline V gene encodes CDR1 SGHTS and CDR2 YDEGEE. Trimming shortened V by 4 bases and J by 5 bases, and 22 bases separated the two germline ends. The CDR3 bases are TGTGCCAGCAGCCCCCGACGCCAGGACCCGATACACGAGCAGTACTTC. Its translation is CASSPRRQDPIHEQYF.

This clonotype was found many times. The chain's CDR3 is CASTPLGLSSYEQYF. Written as DNA, the CDR3 is TGTGCCAGCACCCCTTTGGGTCTTTCCTCCTACGAGCAGTACTTC. This sequence joins TRBV11-2 and TRBJ2-7; D call uncertain. The V end was cut by 7 bases, the J end by 0 bases, with 16 bases between. The CDR3 runs to 15 residues. Germline assignment: CDR1 SGHAT and CDR2 FQNNGV. Variable domain in full (rest from reference TRBV11-2 and TRBJ2-7): EAGVAQSPRYKIIEKRQSVAFWCNPISGHATLYWYQQILGQGPKLLIQFQNNGVVDDSQLPKDRFSAERLKGVDSTLKIQPAKLEDSAVYLCASTPLGLSSYEQYFGPGTRLTVT.

This clonotype was seen at least ten times. The chain links TRBV27 to TRBJ1-1; D unresolved. The CDR3 totals 14 residues. Germline lookup yields CDR1 MNHEY and CDR2 SMNVEV (reference sequence). V lost 2 bases and J lost 5, with 12 bases in between. The CDR3 here is CASSLRGKGTEAFF. The CDR3, as DNA: TGTGCCAGCAGTTTACGGGGTAAGGGAACTGAAGCTTTCTTT.

The V gene is TRBV2, the J gene TRBJ1-1, with a weak D call TRBD1 (5 bases). This CDR3 comprises 15 residues. Per germline, CDR1 SNHLY and CDR2 FYNNEI. V dropped 6 bases and J dropped 3 bases, with 17 bases sitting between them. For the CDR3, the DNA is TGTGCCAGCAGGGGAGGTAGGGGCGGGGACACTGAAGCTTTCTTT. This translates into CASRGGRGGDTEAFF.

A few counts support this clonotype. V and J are TRBV9 and TRBJ2-1; 12 nucleotides align to TRBD2. This CDR3 comprises 15 residues. V gave up 7 bases and J gave up 9 bases; unmatched junction bases: 11. CDR1 and CDR2 from the germline V gene are SGDLS and YYNGEE. The CDR3 region has the DNA TGTGCCAGCCGGCGCCTAGCGGGAGGGCCTAGTGAGCAGTTCTTC. Its protein is CASRRLAGGPSEQFF.

The chain links TRBV7-9 to TRBJ1-3, with D unclear. Trimming cost V 4 bases and J 1 base, with 11 bases left between them. The V gene's germline CDR1 is SEHNR and CDR2 FQNEAQ (reference sequence). This CDR3 has 15 residues. The CDR3 DNA sequence: TGTGCCAGCAGCTCCTCCGACGATTCTGGAAACACCATATATTTT. Translating gives CASSSSDDSGNTIYF.

The V call is TRBV6-6, the J call TRBJ1-2; D is ambiguous. V was cut by 2 bases and J by 0 bases, with 10 bases left in between. The CDR3 is made up of 15 amino acids. Germline V gene data show CDR1 as MNHNY and CDR2 as SVGAGI (reference sequence). In DNA form, the CDR3 reads TGTGCCAGCAGTTACGGGCGGGTCCCTAACTATGGCTACACCTTC. It codes for CASSYGRVPNYGYTF.

The table lists this clonotype with many counts. The chain joins TRBV20-1 to TRBJ1-2; 8 positions match TRBD1. V was clipped by 4 bases and J by 5 bases; unmatched bases: 6. Germline-derived CDR1 and CDR2 are DFQATT and SNEGSKA (reference sequence). This CDR3 has 13 residues. DNA of the CDR3: TGCAGTGCTACAGGGGGCTTTGGGTATGGCTACACCTTC. Translating it yields CSATGGFGYGYTF.

In this sample, this clonotype turned up many times. The CDR3: CASSYSSRTGLGRRQPQHF. The CDR3 DNA sequence: TGTGCCAGCAGTTACTCGAGTAGGACAGGGTTGGGTCGCCGTCAGCCCCAGCATTTT. The J gene is TRBJ1-5, the V gene TRBV6-2 or TRBV6-3, with 8 bases that match TRBD1. Germline-derived CDR1 and CDR2 are MNHEY and SVGEGT. Trimming cost V 0 bases and J 6 bases; bases outside gene matches: 16. The CDR3 has 19 residues.

This clonotype was seen many times. The chain carries TRBV3-1 and TRBJ1-3, with D possibly matching TRBD1 (6 bases). Per germline, CDR1 LGHDT and CDR2 YNNKEL (reference sequence). This CDR3 is 14 amino acids long. V lost 5 bases and J 0 bases, leaving 8 bases between the germline ends. CDR3 DNA: TGTGCCAGCAGCGCGGACAGCTCTGGAAACACCATATATTTT. It yields the protein CASSADSSGNTIYF.

This clonotype was picked up many times. The rearrangement joins TRBV6-1 to TRBJ1-5, with D tentatively TRBD1 (6 bases). CDR3 length: 14 amino acids. Germline V lookup: CDR1 MNHNS, CDR2 SASEGT. V gave up 8 bases and J gave up 0 bases, with 11 bases separating them. CDR3 DNA: TGTGCCAGCCAAGGACAGAGTAGCAATCAGCCCCAGCATTTT. This encodes CASQGQSSNQPQHF.

The J gene is TRBJ2-7, the V gene TRBV12-3 or TRBV12-4; no definite D call. CDR3 length: 13 residues. V dropped 1 base and J dropped 5 bases, with 9 bases sitting between them. This CDR3 is CASSLVDGNEQYF. The CDR3 DNA reads TGTGCCAGCAGTTTAGTGGATGGCAACGAGCAGTACTTC.

This clonotype was counted ten times or more. The V and J genes are TRBV7-2 and TRBJ1-1; D is perhaps TRBD1 (6 bases). Trimming pared 4 bases from V and 0 bases from J, leaving 12 bases between. The CDR3 totals 15 residues. Germline values: CDR1 SGHTA, CDR2 FQGNSA. The CDR3 sequence is CASSSPGQMNTEAFF. In DNA form, the CDR3 reads TGTGCCAGCAGCTCCCCGGGACAAATGAACACTGAAGCTTTCTTT.

This clonotype was observed many times. V is TRBV6-1 and J is TRBJ2-7; a weak D match, TRBD2 (5 bases). Trimming shortened V by 6 bases and J by 5 bases, and 14 bases separated the two germline ends. CDR1 is MNHNS and CDR2 is SASEGT in the germline V gene. The CDR3 runs to 13 residues. CDR3 sequence: CASRRRGFDEQYF. CDR3 nucleotides: TGTGCCAGCAGGAGACGAGGGTTCGACGAGCAGTACTTC.

This clonotype was seen only a few times. The V gene is TRBV4-1, the J gene TRBJ1-4; TRBD1 is a possible D gene (6 bases). The CDR3 totals 17 residues. V lost 1 base and J 4 bases, leaving 16 bases between the germline ends. Germline assignment: CDR1 MGHRA and CDR2 YSYEKL. In DNA, the CDR3 is TGCGCCAGCAGCCAAGGTGGAGGGGGGGTCCGTAATGAAAAACTGTTTTTT. Translating it yields CASSQGGGGVRNEKLFF.

This clonotype has a count of ten or more. CDR3 loop: CASSLGVLAGGGLYNEQFF. The CDR3 DNA is TGTGCCAGCAGCTTAGGCGTCCTAGCGGGAGGGGGTCTCTACAATGAGCAGTTCTTC. The gene calls are TRBV7-9 and TRBJ2-1; 12 bases align to TRBD2. Germline V lookup: CDR1 SEHNR, CDR2 FQNEAQ (reference sequence). This CDR3 is 19 amino acids long. V gave up 1 base and J gave up 3 bases; unmatched junction bases: 10.

This clonotype was seen a few times. The chain employs TRBV7-2 and TRBJ1-2, with 12 bases fitting TRBD1. Germline values: CDR1 SGHTA, CDR2 FQGNSA. The CDR3 is 15 residues long. V lost 3 bases and J lost 4; bases outside the gene matches: 3. The CDR3, as DNA: TGTGCCAGCAGCTTGGGGACAGGGGGCGCCTATGGCTACACCTTC. It is translated as CASSLGTGGAYGYTF.

This chain uses TRBV19 with TRBJ1-1; D is possibly TRBD1 (6 bases). CDR1 LNHDA and CDR2 SQIVND come from the germline V gene (reference sequence). This CDR3 comprises 13 residues. Trimming stripped 10 bases from V and 3 bases from J, with 15 bases between. CDR3 coding DNA: TGTGCCATTTGGGACATTCGACACACTGAAGCTTTCTTT. Its protein product is CAIWDIRHTEAFF.

This clonotype came up many times. The chain uses TRBV20-1 and TRBJ2-5, with D perhaps TRBD1 (6 bases). Looked up from germline, CDR1 is DFQATT and CDR2 is SNEGSKA (reference sequence). Trimming removed 0 bases at V and 2 bases at J, with 16 bases between. CDR3 length: 16 amino acids. CDR3 DNA sequence: TGCAGTGCTAGAGATCTGGCCAGGGGCCAACAAGAGACCCAGTACTTC. Encoded protein: CSARDLARGQQETQYF.